This is a list of T cell receptor beta chains from one sample in a study of control samples from healthy donors and cancer patients. Clones were sequenced by immunoSEQ multiplex PCR, and TCRdb holds only the in-frame ones, with some missing. The table includes 80,000 to 100,000 clones, roughly 83% detected once. The specimen sequenced was blood. The receptors here all came from a woman in her 30s in good health. The conserved cysteine and the conserved F or W are not part of the CDR3 here.

TRBJ2-2 TRBV18 ASSPEAAVTGELF
TRBJ2-1 TRBV9 ASSVDGSNEQF
TRBJ2-7 TRBV4-1 ASSQVQFYEQY
TRBJ2-7 TRBV11-3 ASSKTRGRGEQY
TRBJ2-7 TRBV27 ASSLGGVSYEQY
TRBJ2-2 TRBV7-2 ASSTWTVSPGELF
TRBJ1-4 TRBV30 AWRAEVPNEKLF
TRBJ2-5 TRBV5-4 ASSPATRQETQY
TRBJ1-4 TRBV15 ATRRSGAFEKLF
TRBJ2-2 TRBV11-2 ASSPQGMIAGELF
TRBJ1-3 TRBV19 ASMIAGGGGNTIY
TRBJ1-6 TRBV11-2 ASRTRGQGNSPLH
TRBJ1-4 TRBV9 ASSPGQDREKLF
TRBJ1-4 TRBV11-2 ASSKAPTGEKLF
TRBJ1-2 TRBV25-1 ASSEYQGRGLYGYT
TRBJ1-1 TRBV30 AWSVRGEPRNTEAF
TRBJ2-6 TRBV6-2/TRBV6-3 ASSFRVSGANVLT
TRBJ1-2 TRBV3-1/TRBV3-2 ASSRAAGQANYGYT
TRBJ2-7 TRBV6-5 ASSQGLAYEQY
TRBJ2-5 TRBV6-5 ASSPTGNRGETQY
TRBJ2-1 TRBV7-6 ASSSGQGGHLDNEQF
TRBJ2-3 TRBV6-2/TRBV6-3 ASSYVSSGDTQY
TRBJ1-1 TRBV27 ASRKLYGTVNTEAF
TRBJ2-3 TRBV29-1 SADTGTDTQY
TRBJ2-7 TRBV6-5 ASTLDRGYEQY
TRBJ1-5 TRBV19 ASSPSRDWPQH
TRBJ1-6 TRBV5-4 ASSTRMSSYNSPLH
TRBJ2-1 TRBV5-1 ASSLGAPFSYNEQF
TRBJ2-3 TRBV5-1 ASSQGGDTQY
TRBJ1-2 TRBV7-2 ASSSRATGRGGYT
TRBJ2-2 TRBV10-3 AISEGRGTGELF
TRBJ1-2 TRBV2 ASRYGTVNYGYT
TRBJ2-7 TRBV10-2 ASGLGQGAHEQY
TRBJ2-1 TRBV12-5 ASGDSNTYNEQF
TRBJ1-1 TRBV6-5 ASSYPKGTGGTEAF
TRBJ1-1 TRBV12-3/TRBV12-4 ASRPKTGVAAF
TRBJ2-3 TRBV27 ASRPRLAGRTDTQY
TRBJ1-1 TRBV19 ASSMVTGWTEAF
TRBJ1-6 TRBV6-5 ASTDRFNSPLH
TRBJ2-3 TRBV7-8 ASSRDGLRTDTQY
TRBJ1-6 TRBV9 ASSVAGTDNSPLH
TRBJ2-1 TRBV30 AHKVVSGGSSYNEQF
TRBJ1-6 TRBV18 ASSPEGESPLH
TRBJ2-1 TRBV5-1 ASSPSGPGGNEQF
TRBJ2-1 TRBV12-5 ASGILAGSNEQF
TRBJ2-3 TRBV5-6 ASSLSQGVDTQY
TRBJ2-1 TRBV20-1 SANGLHKF
TRBJ2-7 TRBV6-5 ASSYSWRANYEQY
TRBJ2-1 TRBV5-1 ASSLEGERGF